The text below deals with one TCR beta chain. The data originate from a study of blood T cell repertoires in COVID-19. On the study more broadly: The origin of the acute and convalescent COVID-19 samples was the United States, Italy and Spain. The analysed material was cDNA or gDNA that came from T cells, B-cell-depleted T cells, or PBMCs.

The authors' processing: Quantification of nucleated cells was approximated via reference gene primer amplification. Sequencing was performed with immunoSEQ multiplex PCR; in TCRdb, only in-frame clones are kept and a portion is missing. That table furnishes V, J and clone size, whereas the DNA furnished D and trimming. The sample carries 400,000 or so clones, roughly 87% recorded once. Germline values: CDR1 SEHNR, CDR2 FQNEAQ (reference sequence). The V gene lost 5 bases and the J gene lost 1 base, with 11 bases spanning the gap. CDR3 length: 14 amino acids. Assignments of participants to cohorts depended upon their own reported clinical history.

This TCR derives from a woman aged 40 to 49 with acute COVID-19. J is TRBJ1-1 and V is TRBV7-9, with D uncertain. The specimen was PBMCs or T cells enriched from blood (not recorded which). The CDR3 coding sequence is TGTGCCAGCAGCCCCCCCCTGGCGAACACTGAAGCTTTCTTT. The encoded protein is CASSPPLANTEAFF. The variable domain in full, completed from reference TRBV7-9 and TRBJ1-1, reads DTGVSQNPRHKITKRGQNVTFRCDPISEHNRLYWYRQTLGQGPEFLTYFQNEAQLEKSRLLSDRFSAERPKGSFSTLEIQRTEQGDSAMYLCASSPPLANTEAFFGQGTRLTVV.